A selection of T cell receptor beta chains follows, all from one sample in a study of metastatic and nonmetastatic thyroid tumors. Via MiXCR, TCRdb re-called the PCR reads. Of 19,000 or so clones in the sample, about 33% were seen once. The sequenced sample was adjacent normal tissue. The receptors were sampled from a female donor with papillary thyroid cancer or a benign thyroid nodule (not recorded which). Some clones in this sample may be carry-over from other donors' samples. Both conserved end residues are part of each CDR3. The D gene is left open where the match is weak. Only part of the rows carry a size: once, few, many, or a class if the clone is expanded.

cdr3_length d_call clone_size j_call v_call cdr3_aa cdr3_nt
15 . many TRBJ2-1 TRBV19 CASSIGQITYNEQFF TGTGCCAGTAGTATCGGACAGATCACCTACAATGAGCAGTTCTTC
15 . few TRBJ2-1 TRBV2 CASSRDPSSYNEQFF TGTGCCAGCAGCCGAGACCCGAGCTCCTACAATGAGCAGTTCTTC
12 TRBD1 . TRBJ1-1 TRBV12-3/TRBV12-4 CASSPTGRDAFF TGTGCCAGCAGTCCGACAGGGAGGGACGCTTTCTTT
10 . few TRBJ1-2 TRBV7-9 CASSSGWATF TGTGCCAGCAGCTCAGGGTGGGCCACCTTC
16 TRBD1 many TRBJ1-6 TRBV4-2 CASSRDRVGLNSPLHF TGTGCCAGCAGCCGGGACAGGGTGGGCCTTAATTCACCCCTCCACTTT
14 TRBD2 . TRBJ2-1 TRBV20-1 CSVVTGGPNNEQFF TGCAGTGTGGTGACGGGAGGGCCGAACAATGAGCAGTTCTTC
13 . many TRBJ1-6 TRBV16 CASSQSTLGPLHF TGTGCCAGCAGCCAATCGACCCTTGGACCCCTCCACTTT
14 . . TRBJ2-5 TRBV5-5 CASSLGQNQETQYF TGTGCCAGCAGCTTGGGACAGAACCAAGAGACCCAGTACTTC
16 . few TRBJ2-7 TRBV6-1 CATLPEAKGGGDEQYF TGTGCCACGCTTCCGGAGGCGAAGGGGGGCGGGGACGAGCAGTACTTC
15 . many TRBJ1-4 TRBV7-8 CASSLGGGTNEKLFF TGTGCCAGCAGCTTAGGGGGTGGAACTAATGAAAAACTGTTTTTT
13 TRBD1 few TRBJ1-2 TRBV6-9 CASSYYTRGTETF TGTGCCAGCAGTTATTATACGCGGGGGACAGAGACCTTC
12 . . TRBJ2-7 TRBV3-1 CASSQASSEQYF TGTGCCAGCAGCCAAGCCAGCTCGGAGCAGTACTTC
12 TRBD1 . TRBJ2-7 TRBV20-1 CSAWDRDFEQYF TGCAGTGCTTGGGACAGGGACTTTGAGCAGTACTTC
15 . once TRBJ2-3 TRBV28 CASSRPTRLTDTQYF TGTGCCAGCAGTCGCCCGACTAGGCTCACAGATACGCAGTATTTT
15 TRBD2 once TRBJ2-2 TRBV20-1 CSARAGAPKAGELFF TGCAGTGCAAGGGCGGGAGCCCCGAAAGCCGGGGAGCTGTTTTTT
12 . . TRBJ1-1 TRBV18 CASSPSTSEAFF TGTGCCAGCTCACCATCTACCAGTGAAGCTTTCTTT
14 . . TRBJ1-2 TRBV7-6 CASSLVERPRVYTF TGTGCCAGCAGCTTAGTGGAGCGACCACGTGTCTACACCTTC
13 TRBD1 . TRBJ2-7 TRBV7-2 CASSPTGAYEQYF TGTGCCAGCAGCCCGACAGGGGCCTACGAGCAGTACTTC
16 TRBD1 . TRBJ1-4 TRBV6-1 CASSQGQGEFGEKLFF TGTGCCAGCAGTCAAGGACAGGGGGAATTCGGTGAAAAACTGTTTTTT
16 . . TRBJ2-1 TRBV27 CASSSPPGTLYNEQFF TGTGCCAGCAGTTCCCCCCCGGGGACCCTCTACAATGAGCAGTTCTTC
16 TRBD2 . TRBJ2-5 TRBV5-1 CASSLAGGGGGSTQYF TGCGCCAGCAGCTTGGCCGGGGGGGGCGGCGGATCTACCCAGTACTTC
13 . . TRBJ2-7 TRBV7-2 CASSLGLAYEQYF TGTGCCAGCAGCTTAGGCCTAGCGTACGAGCAGTACTTC
16 TRBD1 . TRBJ2-7 TRBV5-1 CASSSLPGQGAYEQYF TGCGCCAGCAGCTCACTCCCGGGACAGGGGGCCTACGAGCAGTACTTC
14 . medium-sized TRBJ1-6 TRBV30 CAWQPGSYNSPLHF TGTGCCTGGCAACCCGGGTCATATAATTCACCCCTCCACTTT
14 . . TRBJ2-1 TRBV11-1 CASSLAQGYNEQFF TGTGCCAGCAGCTTAGCACAGGGATACAATGAGCAGTTCTTC
15 . medium-sized TRBJ1-5 TRBV7-2 CASSLGGGAGQPQHF TGTGCCAGCAGCCTAGGGGGGGGGGCTGGTCAGCCCCAGCATTTT
13 . . TRBJ1-5 TRBV6-9 CASSSQGVTPQHF TGTGCGAGCAGTTCTCAGGGTGTCACGCCCCAGCATTTT
12 . many TRBJ1-2 TRBV20-1 CSARDGVYGYTF TGCAGTGCCCGGGACGGAGTCTATGGCTACACCTTC